This T cell receptor (beta chain) came from a study of blood T cell repertoires in COVID-19. Turning to the study itself: Sources were T cells, B-cell-depleted T cells, or PBMCs; the material itself was cDNA or gDNA.

Trimming cost V 9 bases and J 0 bases; bases outside gene matches: 6. The CDR3 has 15 amino acids. The germline V gene encodes CDR1 KGHDR and CDR2 SFDVKD. Some clones are missing from TCRdb's copy, which holds only in-frame ones; the method was immunoSEQ multiplex PCR. This table holds 250,000 or so clones, roughly 83% found once. The origin of this receptor is a man older than 75 with acute or convalescent COVID-19. The specimen sequenced was peripheral blood. V and J are TRBV24-1 and TRBJ2-2; TRBD2 matches 7 bases. The CDR3 loop reads CATGHGGTNTGELFF. DNA for the CDR3: TGTGCCACCGGGCACGGGGGGACGAACACCGGGGAGCTGTTTTTT.